The clone carrying this TCR beta chain has a single count. Its antigen is currently unknown. The data belong to a study of cytomegalovirus exposure and HLA in healthy donors. Study background: Among approximately 390 genotyped donors, around 80% fell in the Caucasian-associated ancestry cluster. Findings and caveats of the study: Apparent HLA restriction characterized most CMV-associated TCR beta chains in a later analysis. Highly shared variants forming one cluster were likely a sequencing artifact.

PCR involved 60 Vbeta and 13 Jbeta primers. Generated by immunoSEQ multiplex PCR, the TCRdb table keeps only in-frame clones and is missing some. The sample shows roughly 110,000 clones, 82% of them seen only once. There are 14 residues in the CDR3. Germline V gene data show CDR1 as SGHTA and CDR2 as FQGNSA. The V end was cut by 5 bases, the J end by 2 bases, with 12 bases between. The rearrangement links TRBV7-2 to TRBJ2-5; D possibly corresponds to TRBD1 (6 bases). Input material: PBMCs. The origin of this receptor is a young woman in good health and CMV-seronegative. The CDR3 DNA follows: TGTGCCAGCAGCCGGACAGTTACTCAAGAGACCCAGTACTTC. Translated, it gives CASSRTVTQETQYF.